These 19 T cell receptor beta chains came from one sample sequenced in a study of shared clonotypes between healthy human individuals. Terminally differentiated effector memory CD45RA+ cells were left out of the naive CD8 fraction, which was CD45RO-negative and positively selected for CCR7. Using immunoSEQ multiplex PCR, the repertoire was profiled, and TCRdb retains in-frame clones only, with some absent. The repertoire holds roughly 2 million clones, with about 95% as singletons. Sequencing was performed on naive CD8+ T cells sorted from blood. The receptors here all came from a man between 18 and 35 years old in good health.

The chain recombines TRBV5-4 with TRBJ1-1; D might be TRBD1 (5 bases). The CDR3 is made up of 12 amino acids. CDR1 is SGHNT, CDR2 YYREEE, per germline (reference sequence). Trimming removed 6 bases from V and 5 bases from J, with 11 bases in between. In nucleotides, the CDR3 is TGTGCCAGCAATGGGGGACCAACTGAAGCTTTCTTT. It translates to CASNGGPTEAFF.

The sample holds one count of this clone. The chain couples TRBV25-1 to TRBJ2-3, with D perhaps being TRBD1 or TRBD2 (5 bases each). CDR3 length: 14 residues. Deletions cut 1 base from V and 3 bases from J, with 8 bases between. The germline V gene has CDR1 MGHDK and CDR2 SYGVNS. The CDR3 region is CASSELGETDTQYF. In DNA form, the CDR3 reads TGTGCCAGCAGTGAATTGGGGGAGACAGATACGCAGTATTTT.

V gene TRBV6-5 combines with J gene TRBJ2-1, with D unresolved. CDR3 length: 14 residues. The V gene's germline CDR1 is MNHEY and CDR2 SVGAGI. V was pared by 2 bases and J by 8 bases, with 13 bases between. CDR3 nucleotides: TGTGCCAGCAGTTACGGGCCTGCCACCCATGAGCAGTTCTTC. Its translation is CASSYGPATHEQFF.

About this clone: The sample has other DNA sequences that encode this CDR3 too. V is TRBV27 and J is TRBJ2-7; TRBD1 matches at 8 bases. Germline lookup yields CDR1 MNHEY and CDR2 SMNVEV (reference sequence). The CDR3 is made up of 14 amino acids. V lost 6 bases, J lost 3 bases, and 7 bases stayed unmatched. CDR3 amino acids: CASSSGTGFYEQYF. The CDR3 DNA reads TGTGCCAGCAGCTCCGGGACAGGATTCTACGAGCAGTACTTC.

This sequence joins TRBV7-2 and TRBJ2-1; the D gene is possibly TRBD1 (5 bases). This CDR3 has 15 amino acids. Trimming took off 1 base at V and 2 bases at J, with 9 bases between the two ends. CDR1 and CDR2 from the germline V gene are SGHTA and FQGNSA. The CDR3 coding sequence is TGTGCCAGCAGCTTAGATTCGGACACCTACAATGAGCAGTTCTTC. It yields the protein CASSLDSDTYNEQFF.

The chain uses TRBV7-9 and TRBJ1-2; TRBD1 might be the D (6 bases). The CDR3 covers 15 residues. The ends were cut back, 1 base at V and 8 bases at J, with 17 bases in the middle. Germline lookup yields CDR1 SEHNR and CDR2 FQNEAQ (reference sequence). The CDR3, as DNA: TGTGCCAGCAGCTTAGATTCGGGGGCGGCTAACGGCTACACCTTC. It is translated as CASSLDSGAANGYTF.

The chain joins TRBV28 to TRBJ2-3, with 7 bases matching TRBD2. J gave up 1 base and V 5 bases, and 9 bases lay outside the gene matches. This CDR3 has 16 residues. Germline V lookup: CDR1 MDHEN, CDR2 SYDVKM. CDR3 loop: CASSPPGSGRTDTQYF. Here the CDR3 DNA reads TGTGCCAGCAGTCCGCCAGGTAGCGGGCGCACAGATACGCAGTATTTT.

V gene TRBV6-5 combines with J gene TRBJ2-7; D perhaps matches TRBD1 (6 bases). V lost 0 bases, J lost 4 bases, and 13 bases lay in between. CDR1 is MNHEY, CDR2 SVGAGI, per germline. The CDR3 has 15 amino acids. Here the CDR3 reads CASSYSVRGDYEQYF. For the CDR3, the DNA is TGTGCCAGCAGTTACTCGGTCAGGGGTGATTACGAGCAGTACTTC.

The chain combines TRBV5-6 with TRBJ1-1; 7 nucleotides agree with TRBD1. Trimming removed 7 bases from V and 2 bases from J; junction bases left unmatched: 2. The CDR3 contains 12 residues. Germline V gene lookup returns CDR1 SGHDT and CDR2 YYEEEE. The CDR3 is CASGTDNTEAFF. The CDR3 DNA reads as TGTGCCAGCGGGACAGATAACACTGAAGCTTTCTTT.

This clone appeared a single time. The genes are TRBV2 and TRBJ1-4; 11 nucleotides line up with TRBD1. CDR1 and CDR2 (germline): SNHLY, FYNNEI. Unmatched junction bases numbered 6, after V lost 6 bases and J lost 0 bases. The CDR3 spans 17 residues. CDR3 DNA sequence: TGTGCCAGCAGACGGACAGGGGGCGTTGCAACTAATGAAAAACTGTTTTTT. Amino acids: CASRRTGGVATNEKLFF.

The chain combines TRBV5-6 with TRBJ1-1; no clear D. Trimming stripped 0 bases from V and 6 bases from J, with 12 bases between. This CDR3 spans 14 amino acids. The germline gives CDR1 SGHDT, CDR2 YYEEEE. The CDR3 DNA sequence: TGTGCCAGCAGCTTGGCGGAAGGTGGGGCTGAAGCTTTCTTT. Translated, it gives CASSLAEGGAEAFF.

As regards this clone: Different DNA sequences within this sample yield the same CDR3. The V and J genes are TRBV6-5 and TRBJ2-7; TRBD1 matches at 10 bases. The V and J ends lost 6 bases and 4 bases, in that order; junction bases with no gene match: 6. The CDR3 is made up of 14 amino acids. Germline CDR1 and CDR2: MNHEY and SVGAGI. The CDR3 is CASSTGTGVYEQYF. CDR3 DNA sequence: TGTGCCAGCAGCACCGGGACAGGGGTTTACGAGCAGTACTTC.

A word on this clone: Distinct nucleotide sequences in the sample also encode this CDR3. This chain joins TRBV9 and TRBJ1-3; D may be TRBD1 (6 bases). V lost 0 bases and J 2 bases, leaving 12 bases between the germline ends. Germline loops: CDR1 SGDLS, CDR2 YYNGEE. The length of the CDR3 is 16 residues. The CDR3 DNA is TGTGCCAGCAGCGTAGAGGGGGAGGGGACTGGAAACACCATATATTTT. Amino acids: CASSVEGEGTGNTIYF.

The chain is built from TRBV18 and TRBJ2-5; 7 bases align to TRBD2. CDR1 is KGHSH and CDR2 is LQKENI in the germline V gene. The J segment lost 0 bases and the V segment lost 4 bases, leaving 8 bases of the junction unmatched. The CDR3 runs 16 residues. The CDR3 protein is CASSQPGLTNQETQYF. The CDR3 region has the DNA TGTGCCAGCTCACAACCGGGACTAACGAACCAAGAGACCCAGTACTTC.

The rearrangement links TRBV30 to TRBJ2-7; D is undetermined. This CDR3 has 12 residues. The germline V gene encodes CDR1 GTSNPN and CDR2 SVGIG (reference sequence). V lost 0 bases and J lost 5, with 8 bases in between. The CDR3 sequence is CAWSVEAHEQYF. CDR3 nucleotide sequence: TGTGCCTGGAGTGTCGAAGCCCACGAGCAGTACTTC.

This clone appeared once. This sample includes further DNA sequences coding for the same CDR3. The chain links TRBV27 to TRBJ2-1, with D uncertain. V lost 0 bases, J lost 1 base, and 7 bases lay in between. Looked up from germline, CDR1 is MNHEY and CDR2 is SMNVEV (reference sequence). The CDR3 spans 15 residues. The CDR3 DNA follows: TGTGCCAGCAGTTTATCGCCAGGATCCTACAATGAGCAGTTCTTC. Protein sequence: CASSLSPGSYNEQFF.

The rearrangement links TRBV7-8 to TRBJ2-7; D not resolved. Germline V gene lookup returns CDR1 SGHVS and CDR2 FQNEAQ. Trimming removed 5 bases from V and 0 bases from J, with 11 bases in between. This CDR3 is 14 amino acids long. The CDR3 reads CASSETRSSYEQYF. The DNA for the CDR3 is TGTGCCAGCAGCGAAACCAGGAGCTCCTACGAGCAGTACTTC. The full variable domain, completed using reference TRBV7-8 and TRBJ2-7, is GAGVSQSPRYKVAKRGQDVALRCDPISGHVSLFWYQQALGQGPEFLTYFQNEAQLDKSGLPSDRFFAERPEGSVSTLKIQRTQQEDSAVYLCASSETRSSYEQYFGPGTRLTVT.

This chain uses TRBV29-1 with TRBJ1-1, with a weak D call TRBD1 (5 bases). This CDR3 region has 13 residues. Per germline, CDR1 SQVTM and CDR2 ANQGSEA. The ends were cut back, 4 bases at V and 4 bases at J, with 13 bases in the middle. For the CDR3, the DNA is TGCAGCGTTGGGTGGGCGGGGGGCACTGAAGCTTTCTTT. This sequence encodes CSVGWAGGTEAFF.

The CDR3, as DNA: TGTGCCAGCAGCCTCGGACAGGGCTCCTTTCACGAGCAGTACTTC. Translated: CASSLGQGSFHEQYF. This chain joins TRBV7-8 and TRBJ2-7, with 8 bases matching TRBD1. Germline V lookup: CDR1 SGHVS, CDR2 FQNEAQ. The CDR3 length is 15 residues. With V trimmed by 5 bases and J by 5 bases, 11 bases remained unmatched.